This T cell receptor (beta chain) was documented in a study of vaccination effects on CD4 cells after COVID-19. Subsequent to less than eleven days of culture, CD4+ T cells were isolated. Vaccination of participants consisted of two doses of either the BNT162b2 or mRNA-1273 vaccine. All vaccine recipients tested negative for nucleocapsid antibodies and had never contracted SARS-CoV-2 infection. Half of the medium was exchanged for IL-2 medium on both days 3 and 7. This clone occurred a few times. Its target is unknown. Trimming cost V 3 bases and J 4 bases, with 10 bases left between them. Germline V gene sequence: CDR1 SGDLS, CDR2 YYNGEE. The CDR3 loop spans 14 amino acids. Profiled with immunoSEQ multiplex PCR; TCRdb holds only in-frame clones, not every one. The sample lists 40,000 or so clones; approximately 70% were seen once.

The chain carries TRBV9 and TRBJ2-2; the D gene could be TRBD1 or TRBD2 (6 bases each). This TCR derives from a human donor who received a COVID-19 vaccine. This sample comprised CD4+ T cells from PBMCs cultured without peptide, obtained after COVID-19 vaccination. The CDR3 coding sequence is TGTGCCAGCAGCGCGAGGGGGGCCACCGGGGAGCTGTTTTTT. This encodes CASSARGATGELFF.